This is a list of T cell receptor beta chains from one sample in a study of OX40 agonist ivuxolimab in advanced cancers. TCRdb's copy holds only in-frame clones and misses some; the assay was immunoSEQ multiplex PCR. The data contain tens of thousands of clones, 85% of them singletons. Material: CD4+ or CD8+ T cells sorted from blood, obtained in a trial of the OX40 agonist ivuxolimab. Receptors were obtained from an adult with an advanced solid tumor such as melanoma, head and neck, liver or kidney cancer. CDR3s include the opening cysteine and the closing phenylalanine or tryptophan. The D gene is left open where the match is weak. The size entry is marked missing in some rows and otherwise reads once, few, many or a size class.

J gene: TRBJ1-6
V gene: TRBV6-1
clone size: .
D gene: TRBD1
CDR3 protein: CASSEPGGQLSYNSPLHF
CDR3 DNA: TGTGCCAGCAGTGAACCGGGGGGACAGCTCTCCTATAATTCACCCCTCCACTTT

J gene: TRBJ1-2
V gene: TRBV10-3
clone size: .
D gene: TRBD1
CDR3 protein: CAISVSNRGRRYGYTF
CDR3 DNA: TGTGCCATCAGTGTGTCGAACAGGGGGCGCAGGTATGGCTACACCTTC

J gene: TRBJ2-7
V gene: TRBV7-2
clone size: .
D gene: TRBD1
CDR3 protein: CASSKGTGTPEQYF
CDR3 DNA: TGTGCCAGCTCCAAAGGGACAGGGACTCCCGAGCAGTACTTC

J gene: TRBJ2-5
V gene: TRBV20-1
clone size: few
D gene: .
CDR3 protein: CSASAEETQYF
CDR3 DNA: TGCAGTGCTTCGGCGGAAGAGACCCAGTACTTC

J gene: TRBJ1-5
V gene: TRBV11-2
clone size: .
D gene: .
CDR3 protein: CASSLVVGQPQHF
CDR3 DNA: TGTGCCAGCAGCTTAGTGGTCGGTCAGCCCCAGCATTTT

J gene: TRBJ2-3
V gene: TRBV28
clone size: .
D gene: .
CDR3 protein: CASSYGGTDTQYF
CDR3 DNA: TGTGCCAGCAGTTACGGGGGCACAGATACGCAGTATTTT

J gene: TRBJ2-7
V gene: TRBV20-1
clone size: .
D gene: .
CDR3 protein: CSAPTSYEQYF
CDR3 DNA: TGCAGTGCCCCGACTAGCTACGAGCAGTACTTC

J gene: TRBJ2-5
V gene: TRBV5-1
clone size: .
D gene: .
CDR3 protein: CASSLDVQETQYF
CDR3 DNA: TGCGCCAGCAGCTTGGATGTTCAAGAGACCCAGTACTTC

J gene: TRBJ1-5
V gene: TRBV5-8
clone size: few
D gene: TRBD1
CDR3 protein: CASSFYQGAKYSF
CDR3 DNA: TGTGCCAGCAGCTTTTATCAGGGGGCTAAGTATAGTTTT

J gene: TRBJ2-1
V gene: TRBV28
clone size: .
D gene: .
CDR3 protein: CASGRSGFGEQFF
CDR3 DNA: TGTGCCAGCGGACGTAGCGGTTTTGGTGAGCAGTTCTTC

J gene: TRBJ2-1
V gene: TRBV7-9
clone size: .
D gene: TRBD1
CDR3 protein: CASSLGGTDPNNEQFF
CDR3 DNA: TGTGCCAGCAGCTTAGGGGGGACAGACCCAAACAATGAGCAGTTCTTC

J gene: TRBJ1-3
V gene: TRBV1
clone size: .
D gene: .
CDR3 protein: CTSSHAGTVLRSGNTIYF
CDR3 DNA: TGCACCAGCAGCCACGCCGGGACCGTCCTTCGCTCTGGAAACACCATATATTTT

J gene: TRBJ2-1
V gene: TRBV6-1
clone size: .
D gene: TRBD1
CDR3 protein: CASSKGQGYNEQFF
CDR3 DNA: TGTGCCAGCAGCAAGGGACAGGGCTACAATGAGCAGTTCTTC

J gene: TRBJ1-6
V gene: TRBV6-1
clone size: .
D gene: .
CDR3 protein: CASRPGNSPLHF
CDR3 DNA: TGTGCCAGCAGGCCGGGGAATTCACCCCTCCACTTT

J gene: TRBJ1-4
V gene: TRBV6-5
clone size: .
D gene: .
CDR3 protein: CASSYDGASNEKLFF
CDR3 DNA: TGTGCCAGCAGTTACGATGGGGCCTCTAATGAAAAACTGTTTTTT

J gene: TRBJ2-6
V gene: TRBV4-3
clone size: .
D gene: .
CDR3 protein: CASSQEEIRGANVLTF
CDR3 DNA: TGCGCCAGCAGCCAAGAAGAGATTCGGGGGGCCAACGTCCTGACTTTC

J gene: TRBJ1-2
V gene: TRBV5-1
clone size: .
D gene: .
CDR3 protein: CASSVGPTYGYTF
CDR3 DNA: TGCGCCAGCAGCGTGGGACCGACTTATGGCTACACCTTC

J gene: TRBJ1-5
V gene: TRBV10-3
clone size: .
D gene: .
CDR3 protein: CAIRDTGSNQPQHF
CDR3 DNA: TGTGCCATCAGAGACACAGGGTCCAATCAGCCCCAGCATTTT

J gene: TRBJ2-3
V gene: TRBV28
clone size: .
D gene: TRBD2
CDR3 protein: CASYRLAGGLVDTQYF
CDR3 DNA: TGTGCCAGCTATCGGTTAGCGGGGGGGCTGGTGGATACGCAGTATTTT

J gene: TRBJ2-7
V gene: TRBV29-1
clone size: .
D gene: TRBD2
CDR3 protein: CSVKTSGLYEQYF
CDR3 DNA: TGCAGCGTTAAAACTAGCGGGCTCTACGAGCAGTACTTC

J gene: TRBJ1-1
V gene: TRBV28
clone size: .
D gene: TRBD1
CDR3 protein: CASSRTGIEAFF
CDR3 DNA: TGTGCCAGCAGCCGGACAGGGATTGAAGCTTTCTTT

J gene: TRBJ2-2
V gene: TRBV12-1
clone size: few
D gene: .
CDR3 protein: CASSLDLQNTGELFF
CDR3 DNA: TGTGCCAGCAGCTTAGATCTCCAGAACACCGGGGAGCTGTTTTTT

J gene: TRBJ2-1
V gene: TRBV9
clone size: .
D gene: .
CDR3 protein: CASSVGLPSTNEQFF
CDR3 DNA: TGTGCCAGCAGCGTAGGACTACCGTCAACCAATGAGCAGTTCTTC

J gene: TRBJ1-3
V gene: TRBV4-1
clone size: .
D gene: TRBD1
CDR3 protein: CASSRKGDSSGNTIYF
CDR3 DNA: TGCGCCAGCAGCCGGAAAGGGGACAGCTCTGGAAACACCATATATTTT

J gene: TRBJ2-1
V gene: TRBV10-1
clone size: .
D gene: TRBD2
CDR3 protein: CASSRAFTSAEQFF
CDR3 DNA: TGCGCCAGCAGTCGGGCCTTTACTAGCGCCGAGCAGTTCTTC

J gene: TRBJ2-7
V gene: TRBV19
clone size: .
D gene: .
CDR3 protein: CASSQQISYEQYF
CDR3 DNA: TGTGCCAGTAGTCAACAGATCTCCTACGAGCAGTACTTC

J gene: TRBJ1-2
V gene: TRBV6-5
clone size: .
D gene: TRBD1
CDR3 protein: CASSYPGGNYGYTF
CDR3 DNA: TGTGCCAGCAGTTACCCAGGGGGCAACTATGGCTACACCTTC

J gene: TRBJ1-2
V gene: TRBV27
clone size: .
D gene: .
CDR3 protein: CASSARTVGYGYTF
CDR3 DNA: TGTGCCAGCAGTGCCAGGACAGTTGGGTATGGCTACACCTTC

J gene: TRBJ2-1
V gene: TRBV11-3
clone size: .
D gene: .
CDR3 protein: CASSVGQTYNEQFF
CDR3 DNA: TGTGCCAGCAGCGTGGGACAAACGTACAATGAGCAGTTCTTC

J gene: TRBJ2-1
V gene: TRBV21-1
clone size: .
D gene: .
CDR3 protein: CASGPGTGGYNEQFF
CDR3 DNA: TGTGCCAGCGGACCCGGGACAGGGGGGTACAATGAGCAGTTCTTC

J gene: TRBJ2-2
V gene: TRBV4-3
clone size: .
D gene: TRBD2
CDR3 protein: CASSQERGVAVGELFF
CDR3 DNA: TGCGCCAGCAGCCAAGAACGGGGGGTCGCGGTCGGGGAGCTGTTTTTT

J gene: TRBJ1-2
V gene: TRBV30
clone size: .
D gene: TRBD1
CDR3 protein: CAWRRNRGPSGYTF
CDR3 DNA: TGTGCCTGGAGGCGTAACAGGGGGCCGAGTGGCTACACCTTC

J gene: TRBJ2-3
V gene: TRBV10-3
clone size: .
D gene: TRBD2
CDR3 protein: CAISESLSGGETDTQYF
CDR3 DNA: TGTGCCATCAGTGAGTCGTTGTCTGGGGGGGAGACAGATACGCAGTATTTT

J gene: TRBJ1-1
V gene: TRBV4-2
clone size: few
D gene: TRBD1
CDR3 protein: CASSQGQGLMNTEAFF
CDR3 DNA: TGTGCCAGCAGCCAGGGACAGGGGCTAATGAACACTGAAGCTTTCTTT

J gene: TRBJ2-1
V gene: TRBV7-2
clone size: .
D gene: .
CDR3 protein: CASSARVAAHNEQFF
CDR3 DNA: TGTGCCAGCAGCGCCAGAGTCGCCGCCCACAATGAGCAGTTCTTC

J gene: TRBJ2-7
V gene: TRBV7-3
clone size: .
D gene: .
CDR3 protein: CASSLDGSSYEQYF
CDR3 DNA: TGTGCCAGCAGCTTGGATGGGAGCTCCTACGAGCAGTACTTC

J gene: TRBJ1-5
V gene: TRBV2
clone size: .
D gene: .
CDR3 protein: CASSDGGGNQPQHF
CDR3 DNA: TGTGCCAGCAGTGATGGGGGTGGCAATCAGCCCCAGCATTTT

J gene: TRBJ1-1
V gene: TRBV23-1
clone size: .
D gene: .
CDR3 protein: CASSEGNTEAFF
CDR3 DNA: TGCGCCAGCAGCGAGGGGAACACTGAAGCTTTCTTT

J gene: TRBJ2-1
V gene: TRBV11-3
clone size: once
D gene: .
CDR3 protein: CASSLVWTTYNEQFF
CDR3 DNA: TGTGCCAGCAGCTTAGTCTGGACAACCTACAATGAGCAGTTCTTC

J gene: TRBJ1-1
V gene: TRBV5-1
clone size: .
D gene: TRBD1
CDR3 protein: CASSLDRVGVTEAFF
CDR3 DNA: TGCGCCAGCAGCTTAGACAGGGTAGGGGTTACTGAAGCTTTCTTT

J gene: TRBJ1-1
V gene: TRBV7-9
clone size: .
D gene: .
CDR3 protein: CASSGGLGEAFF
CDR3 DNA: TGTGCCAGCAGCGGTGGATTGGGTGAAGCTTTCTTT

J gene: TRBJ2-7
V gene: TRBV30
clone size: .
D gene: .
CDR3 protein: CAWSVSMGYEQYF
CDR3 DNA: TGTGCCTGGAGTGTTAGTATGGGCTACGAGCAGTACTTC

J gene: TRBJ2-3
V gene: TRBV11-3
clone size: .
D gene: TRBD2
CDR3 protein: CASSPGLADTQYF
CDR3 DNA: TGTGCCAGCAGCCCAGGACTAGCAGATACGCAGTATTTT

J gene: TRBJ2-6
V gene: TRBV19
clone size: .
D gene: TRBD1
CDR3 protein: CASRDRDNSGANVLTF
CDR3 DNA: TGTGCCAGTCGGGACAGGGACAATTCTGGGGCCAACGTCCTGACTTTC

J gene: TRBJ1-1
V gene: TRBV28
clone size: few
D gene: .
CDR3 protein: CASSLISPGTEAFF
CDR3 DNA: TGTGCCAGCAGTCTTATATCCCCCGGAACTGAAGCTTTCTTT

J gene: TRBJ1-2
V gene: TRBV2
clone size: few
D gene: .
CDR3 protein: CASSEQVGGYTF
CDR3 DNA: TGTGCCAGCAGTGAACAGGTCGGTGGCTACACCTTC

J gene: TRBJ1-2
V gene: TRBV2
clone size: .
D gene: .
CDR3 protein: CASSGTVSYGYTF
CDR3 DNA: TGTGCCAGCAGTGGGACGGTTTCCTATGGCTACACCTTC

J gene: TRBJ2-2
V gene: TRBV6-6
clone size: .
D gene: .
CDR3 protein: CASSARGTGELFF
CDR3 DNA: TGTGCCAGCAGCGCGAGGGGTACCGGGGAGCTGTTTTTT

J gene: TRBJ1-5
V gene: TRBV6-5
clone size: .
D gene: TRBD1
CDR3 protein: CASSPGQGRQPQHF
CDR3 DNA: TGTGCCAGCAGTCCTGGACAGGGAAGACAGCCCCAGCATTTT

J gene: TRBJ2-1
V gene: TRBV5-1
clone size: .
D gene: TRBD2
CDR3 protein: CASSLDGLAGVNEQFF
CDR3 DNA: TGCGCCAGCAGCTTGGACGGACTAGCGGGAGTTAATGAGCAGTTCTTC

J gene: TRBJ1-6
V gene: TRBV7-2
clone size: .
D gene: .
CDR3 protein: CASSLRSGANSPLHF
CDR3 DNA: TGTGCCAGCAGCTTAAGATCGGGGGCAAATTCACCCCTCCACTTT

J gene: TRBJ1-5
V gene: TRBV12-5
clone size: .
D gene: TRBD1
CDR3 protein: CASGLDSGQGNQPQHF
CDR3 DNA: TGTGCTAGTGGTTTGGATTCCGGACAGGGCAATCAGCCCCAGCATTTT

J gene: TRBJ2-7
V gene: TRBV28
clone size: .
D gene: TRBD1
CDR3 protein: CASSPTTGGESYEQYF
CDR3 DNA: TGTGCCAGCAGTCCCACGACAGGGGGAGAATCCTACGAGCAGTACTTC

J gene: TRBJ1-2
V gene: TRBV11-2
clone size: few
D gene: TRBD1
CDR3 protein: CASSLVIVTGTGYGYTF
CDR3 DNA: TGTGCCAGCAGCTTAGTGATTGTCACGGGGACAGGCTATGGCTACACCTTC

J gene: TRBJ2-2
V gene: TRBV29-1
clone size: .
D gene: TRBD2
CDR3 protein: CSVEVRGGTGELFF
CDR3 DNA: TGCAGCGTTGAAGTCCGCGGGGGCACCGGGGAGCTGTTTTTT

J gene: TRBJ1-5
V gene: TRBV2
clone size: once
D gene: .
CDR3 protein: CASSPDSNQPQHF
CDR3 DNA: TGTGCCAGCAGTCCGGACAGTAATCAGCCCCAGCATTTT

J gene: TRBJ2-1
V gene: TRBV10-3
clone size: .
D gene: TRBD2
CDR3 protein: CAARGDYNEQFF
CDR3 DNA: TGTGCCGCCCGGGGGGACTACAATGAGCAGTTCTTC

J gene: TRBJ1-1
V gene: TRBV7-9
clone size: .
D gene: .
CDR3 protein: CASSFNRRRGVETEAFF
CDR3 DNA: TGTGCCAGCAGCTTCAATCGCAGGCGGGGGGTGGAGACTGAAGCTTTCTTT